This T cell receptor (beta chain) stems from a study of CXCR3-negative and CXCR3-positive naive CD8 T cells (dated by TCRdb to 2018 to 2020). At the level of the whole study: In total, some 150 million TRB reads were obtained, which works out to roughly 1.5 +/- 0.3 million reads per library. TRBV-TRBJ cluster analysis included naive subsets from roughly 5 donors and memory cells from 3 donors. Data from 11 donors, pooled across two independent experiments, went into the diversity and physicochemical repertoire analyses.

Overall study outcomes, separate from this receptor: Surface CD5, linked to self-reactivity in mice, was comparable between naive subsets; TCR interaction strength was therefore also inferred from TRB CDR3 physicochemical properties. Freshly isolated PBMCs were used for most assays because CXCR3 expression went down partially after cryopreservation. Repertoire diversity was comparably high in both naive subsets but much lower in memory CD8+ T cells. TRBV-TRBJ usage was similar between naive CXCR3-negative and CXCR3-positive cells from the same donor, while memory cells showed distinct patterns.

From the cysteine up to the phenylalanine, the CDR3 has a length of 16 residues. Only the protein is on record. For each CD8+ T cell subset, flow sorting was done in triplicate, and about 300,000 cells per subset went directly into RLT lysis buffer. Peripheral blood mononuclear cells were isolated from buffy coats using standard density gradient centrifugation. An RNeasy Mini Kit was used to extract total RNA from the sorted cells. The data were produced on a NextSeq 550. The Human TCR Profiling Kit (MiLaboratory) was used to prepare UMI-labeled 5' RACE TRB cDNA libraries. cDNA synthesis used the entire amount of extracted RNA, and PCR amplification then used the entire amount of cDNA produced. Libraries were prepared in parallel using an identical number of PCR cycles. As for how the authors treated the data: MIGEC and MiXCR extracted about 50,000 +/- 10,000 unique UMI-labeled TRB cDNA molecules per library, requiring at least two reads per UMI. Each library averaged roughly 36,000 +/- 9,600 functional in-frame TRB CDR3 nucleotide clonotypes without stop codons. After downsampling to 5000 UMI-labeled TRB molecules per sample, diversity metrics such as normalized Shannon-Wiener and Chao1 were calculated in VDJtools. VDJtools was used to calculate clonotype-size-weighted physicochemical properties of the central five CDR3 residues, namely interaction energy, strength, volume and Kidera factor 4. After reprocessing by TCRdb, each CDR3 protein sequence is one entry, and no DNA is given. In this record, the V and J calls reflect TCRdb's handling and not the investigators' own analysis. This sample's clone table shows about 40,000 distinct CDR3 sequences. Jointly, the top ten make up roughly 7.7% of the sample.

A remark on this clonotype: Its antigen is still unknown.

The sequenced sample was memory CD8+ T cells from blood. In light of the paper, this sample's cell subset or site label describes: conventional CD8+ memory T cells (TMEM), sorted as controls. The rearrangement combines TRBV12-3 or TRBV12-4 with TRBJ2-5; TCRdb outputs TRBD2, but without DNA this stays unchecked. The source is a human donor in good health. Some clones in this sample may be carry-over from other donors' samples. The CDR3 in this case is CASSPTAQGRRETQYF.